These 26 T cell receptor beta chains came from one sample sequenced in a study of blood T cell repertoires in COVID-19. The repertoire was sequenced with immunoSEQ multiplex PCR; TCRdb's copy has only in-frame clones and lacks some. The sample records about 370,000 clones, 80% to 90% being singletons. Source material: PBMCs or T cells enriched from blood (not recorded which). All receptors derive from a man between 18 and 29 years old who had recovered from COVID-19.

The rearrangement uses TRBV30 and TRBJ1-5; D may be TRBD1 (6 bases). The germline V gene has CDR1 GTSNPN and CDR2 SVGIG (reference sequence). Deletions cut 2 bases from V and 3 bases from J, with 17 bases between. The CDR3 spans 16 residues. The CDR3 here is CAWSPTRTDINQPQHF. The CDR3 bases are TGTGCCTGGAGTCCAACCAGGACAGACATCAATCAGCCCCAGCATTTT.

The rearrangement links TRBV7-9 to TRBJ2-7; 8 bases agree with TRBD2. Losses at the gene ends were 5 bases for V and 1 base for J; bases not matched to a gene: 7. CDR1 SEHNR and CDR2 FQNEAQ come from the germline V gene (reference sequence). The CDR3 loop spans 15 amino acids. CDR3 loop: CASSVTSGRSYEQYF. The CDR3 DNA reads as TGTGCCAGCAGCGTAACTAGCGGCCGATCCTACGAGCAGTACTTC.

J is TRBJ1-1 and V is TRBV7-9; weak D call: TRBD1 (5 bases). Germline CDR1 reads SEHNR; CDR2 reads FQNEAQ (reference sequence). Between the trimmed V and J ends, which lost 5 bases and 3 bases, there was a span of 22 bases. The CDR3 length is 17 residues. CDR3 residues: CASSPGHGGVDDTEAFF. CDR3 DNA: TGTGCCAGCAGCCCGGGGCACGGGGGGGTGGATGACACTGAAGCTTTCTTT. Supplemented by reference TRBV7-9 and TRBJ1-1, the full variable domain reads DTGVSQNPRHKITKRGQNVTFRCDPISEHNRLYWYRQTLGQGPEFLTYFQNEAQLEKSRLLSDRFSAERPKGSFSTLEIQRTEQGDSAMYLCASSPGHGGVDDTEAFFGQGTRLTVV.

This rearrangement joins TRBV7-8 to TRBJ2-7; D may be TRBD2 (6 bases). The CDR3 has 13 residues. V was cut by 5 bases and J by 5 bases, with 13 bases left in between. The V gene's germline CDR1 is SGHVS and CDR2 FQNEAQ. This CDR3 reads CASSPAGFHEQYF. In DNA form, the CDR3 reads TGTGCCAGCAGCCCGGCGGGATTCCACGAGCAGTACTTC.

The V gene is TRBV3-1 (or the pseudogene TRBV3-2), the J gene TRBJ1-1, with D perhaps matching TRBD1 (5 bases). This CDR3 region has 15 residues. The V gene lost 4 bases and the J gene lost 5 bases, with 17 bases spanning the gap. The V gene's germline CDR1 is LGHDT and CDR2 YNNKEL (reference sequence). CDR3 region: CASSPRTYEGTEAFF. CDR3 DNA sequence: TGTGCCAGCAGCCCCCGGACATATGAAGGGACTGAAGCTTTCTTT.

The genes are TRBV19 and TRBJ2-5; 9 bases are shared with TRBD1. The germline V gene has CDR1 LNHDA and CDR2 SQIVND (reference sequence). The CDR3 has 16 amino acids. Unmatched junction bases numbered 6, after V lost 0 bases and J lost 4 bases. The CDR3 DNA reads TGTGCCAGTAGTATAGAGAGGGGGACAGGGAGAGAGACCCAGTACTTC. Protein sequence: CASSIERGTGRETQYF. The full variable domain, its missing parts supplied by reference TRBV19 and TRBJ2-5, is DGGITQSPKYLFRKEGQNVTLSCEQNLNHDAMYWYRQDPGQGLRLIYYSQIVNDFQKGDIAEGYSVSREKKESFPLTVTSAQKNPTAFYLCASSIERGTGRETQYFGPGTRLLVL.

This chain joins TRBV27 and TRBJ2-2; 9 nucleotides match TRBD2. The CDR3 is 16 amino acids. The V gene's germline CDR1 is MNHEY and CDR2 SMNVEV (reference sequence). V shed 6 bases and J 5 bases; nucleotides not matched to a gene: 10. CDR3 sequence: CASRSPSGTRTGELFF. In DNA form, the CDR3 reads TGTGCCAGCAGATCCCCTAGCGGGACTAGGACCGGGGAGCTGTTTTTT.

The chain uses TRBV7-8 and TRBJ2-1, with 7 bases that match TRBD1. Trimming removed 5 bases from V and 5 bases from J; junction bases left unmatched: 6. The germline CDR1 and CDR2 sequences are SGHVS and FQNEAQ. The CDR3 is 14 amino acids. This chain's CDR3 is CASSRGGRDNEQFF. CDR3 DNA sequence: TGTGCCAGCAGCCGAGGGGGCAGAGACAATGAGCAGTTCTTC.

The CDR3 DNA is TGTGCCAGTAGTATAGATTACCCCGGACAGCACTATGGCTACACCTTC. This encodes CASSIDYPGQHYGYTF. The chain carries TRBV19 and TRBJ1-2, with a tentative D call TRBD1 (6 bases). Trimming took 0 bases from V and 3 from J, leaving 14 bases between them. CDR3 length equals 16 residues. Germline CDR1 is LNHDA and CDR2 is SQIVND (reference sequence).

A single count supports this clone. The chain carries TRBV6-2 or TRBV6-3 and TRBJ2-3; 7 bases are shared with TRBD1. The CDR3 runs 15 residues. From germline, CDR1 is MNHEY and CDR2 SVGEGT. V shed 6 bases, J shed 4 bases, and the junction held 10 bases outside the gene matches. CDR3 loop: CASSLGQEYADTQYF. The CDR3 bases are TGTGCCAGCAGCCTCGGACAGGAATATGCAGATACGCAGTATTTT.

This clone appeared a few times. V gene TRBV5-4 combines with J gene TRBJ1-5; D is unclear. The CDR3 is 15 amino acids. The V and J ends lost 4 bases and 2 bases respectively, with 13 bases between them. Looked up from germline, CDR1 is SGHNT and CDR2 is YYREEE (reference sequence). The CDR3 loop reads CASSEGGRGNQPQHF. CDR3 DNA: TGTGCCAGCAGCGAGGGAGGGCGAGGCAATCAGCCCCAGCATTTT.

Comments on this clone: Other DNA sequences in this specimen translate into the identical CDR3. The J gene is TRBJ1-1, the V gene TRBV18; no definite D call. Germline loops: CDR1 KGHSH, CDR2 LQKENI. This CDR3 is 12 amino acids long. V gave up 0 bases and J gave up 6 bases, with 5 bases separating them. CDR3 bases: TGTGCCAGCTCACCACCTCGAGCTGAAGCTTTCTTT. Translated, it gives CASSPPRAEAFF.

With regard to this clone: The same CDR3 also results from other DNA sequences found in this sample. The rearrangement joins TRBV5-1 to TRBJ2-7; 7 nucleotides agree with TRBD1. The CDR3 loop spans 14 amino acids. Germline CDR1 and CDR2: SGHRS and YFSETQ. V lost 0 bases and J lost 1; bases outside the gene matches: 1. In nucleotides, the CDR3 is TGCGCCAGCAGCTTGGGACAGGGTTCCTACGAGCAGTACTTC. Protein product: CASSLGQGSYEQYF.

This rearrangement joins TRBV18 to TRBJ1-6; TRBD1 is a possible D gene (6 bases). V was trimmed by 1 base and J by 6 bases, leaving 13 bases between them. Germline V lookup: CDR1 KGHSH, CDR2 LQKENI. The CDR3 length is 16 residues. The CDR3, as DNA: TGTGCCAGCTCACCACGGGACATGGGGAGTAATTCACCCCTCCACTTT. Encoded protein: CASSPRDMGSNSPLHF.

This rearrangement joins TRBV9 to TRBJ2-3; 7 nucleotides align to TRBD1. The V gene end was trimmed by 4 bases and the J gene end by 4 bases; junction bases not matched to a gene: 6. The CDR3 is 14 residues long. Per germline, CDR1 SGDLS and CDR2 YYNGEE. The CDR3 DNA reads as TGTGCCAGCAGCCTGAGACAGGGTTCAGATACGCAGTATTTT. It specifies CASSLRQGSDTQYF.

The chain joins TRBV3-1 (or the pseudogene TRBV3-2) to TRBJ1-3; TRBD1 is a possible D gene (5 bases). The CDR3 runs to 15 residues. Per germline, CDR1 LGHDT and CDR2 YNNKEL (reference sequence). Between the trimmed V and J ends, which lost 5 bases and 0 bases, there was a span of 11 bases. In nucleotides, the CDR3 is TGTGCCAGCAGCTCTACAGGACACTCTGGAAACACCATATATTTT. Its translation: CASSSTGHSGNTIYF.

The chain recombines TRBV5-1 with TRBJ2-5; perhaps TRBD1 as D (6 bases). The length of the CDR3 is 16 residues. The germline V gene encodes CDR1 SGHRS and CDR2 YFSETQ. Trimming removed 3 bases from V and 10 bases from J, with 25 bases in between. CDR3 residues: CASSWGTGTSAEGQYF. CDR3 sequence (DNA): TGCGCCAGCAGCTGGGGAACCGGGACATCGGCAGAGGGCCAGTACTTC.

This chain connects TRBV7-9 to TRBJ2-3; 9 bases are a match to TRBD1. Germline-derived CDR1 and CDR2 are SEHNR and FQNEAQ (reference sequence). V shed 5 bases and J 6 bases; nucleotides not matched to a gene: 12. The CDR3 spans 16 residues. The CDR3 DNA reads as TGTGCCAGCAGCCACACCGGGACAGGGAAAAGGGATACGCAGTATTTT. It encodes CASSHTGTGKRDTQYF. Using reference TRBV7-9 and TRBJ2-3 for the parts outside the CDR3, the full variable domain is DTGVSQNPRHKITKRGQNVTFRCDPISEHNRLYWYRQTLGQGPEFLTYFQNEAQLEKSRLLSDRFSAERPKGSFSTLEIQRTEQGDSAMYLCASSHTGTGKRDTQYFGPGTRLTVL.

The J gene is TRBJ2-3, the V gene TRBV7-2; 7 bases map to TRBD2. The CDR3 has 14 residues. Germline-derived CDR1 and CDR2 are SGHTA and FQGNSA. With 5 bases clipped from V and 2 bases from J, the junction kept 4 bases outside the gene matches. The CDR3 DNA is TGTGCCAGCAGCCCCGGACTAGTCACAGATACGCAGTATTTT. It codes for CASSPGLVTDTQYF.

The J gene is TRBJ1-1, the V gene TRBV10-3, with D unclear. Per the germline V gene, CDR1 is ENHRY and CDR2 is SYGVKD. This CDR3 is built from 14 residues. Trimming took 4 bases from V and 3 from J, leaving 12 bases between them. The CDR3 coding sequence is TGTGCCATCAGTGGATCGGGAGGTGACACTGAAGCTTTCTTT. It is translated as CAISGSGGDTEAFF.

Notes on this clone: Other DNA variants within this sample encode the same CDR3. The chain is built from TRBV29-1 and TRBJ2-7; the match to TRBD2 covers 10 bases. The CDR3 is made up of 12 amino acids. The V gene end was trimmed by 4 bases and the J gene end by 3 bases; junction bases not matched to a gene: 0. Germline loops: CDR1 SQVTM, CDR2 ANQGSEA. As DNA, the CDR3 is TGCAGCGTTGGGACTAGCGGCTACGAGCAGTACTTC. Translated, it gives CSVGTSGYEQYF.

This clone was seen just once. The chain employs TRBV3-1 (or the pseudogene TRBV3-2) and TRBJ1-6, with 8 positions matching TRBD1. Germline assignment: CDR1 LGHDT and CDR2 YNNKEL (reference sequence). This CDR3 spans 15 amino acids. The V segment lost 0 bases and the J segment 7 bases; nucleotides outside the gene matches: 2. CDR3 in amino acids: CASSQDSGGNSPLHF. For the CDR3, the DNA is TGTGCCAGCAGCCAAGATTCAGGGGGCAATTCACCCCTCCACTTT.

The chain joins TRBV27 to TRBJ1-2, with 7 nucleotides matching TRBD1. Germline V gene sequence: CDR1 MNHEY, CDR2 SMNVEV (reference sequence). With V trimmed by 0 bases and J by 4 bases, 2 bases remained unmatched. This CDR3 is 14 amino acids long. CDR3 sequence reads: CASSLSRDSYGYTF. In DNA form, the CDR3 reads TGTGCCAGCAGTTTATCCCGGGACAGCTATGGCTACACCTTC.

The rearrangement links TRBV6-4 to TRBJ2-3; the D gene is possibly TRBD2 (6 bases). V was shortened by 3 bases and J by 6 bases, with 19 bases between the two germline ends. The CDR3 runs to 16 residues. Germline V gives CDR1 MRHNA, CDR2 SNTAGT. The DNA of the CDR3 is TGTGCCAGCAGTGAGCACCGGGAGACCGGGGCGGATACGCAGTATTTT. This gives the protein CASSEHRETGADTQYF.

The V and J genes are TRBV9 and TRBJ1-3, with 8 bases fitting TRBD1. Germline CDR1 is SGDLS and CDR2 is YYNGEE. J gave up 8 bases and V 10 bases, and 11 bases lay outside the gene matches. The CDR3 totals 13 residues. This CDR3 reads CASGGTGFHTIYF. DNA for the CDR3: TGTGCCTCTGGAGGGACAGGCTTCCACACCATATATTTT.

Points on this clone: The sample contains more than one DNA sequence encoding this CDR3. The rearrangement uses TRBV7-9 and TRBJ1-1; a weak D match, TRBD1 (6 bases). Per germline, CDR1 SEHNR and CDR2 FQNEAQ (reference sequence). The CDR3 spans 14 residues. V was cut by 5 bases and J by 1 base, with 11 bases left in between. CDR3 region: CASSEGQPNTEAFF. DNA for the CDR3: TGTGCCAGCAGCGAAGGACAGCCGAACACTGAAGCTTTCTTT.